The T cell receptor beta chain under discussion was sequenced for a study of technical replicates of blood from a handful of donors. V dropped 2 bases and J dropped 7; count of bases not matched to a gene: 2. The CDR3 covers 13 residues. Germline V lookup: CDR1 SGHKS, CDR2 YYEKEE (reference sequence). Measured with immunoSEQ multiplex PCR; TCRdb has only the in-frame clones, and not every one. The sample records 75,000 to 85,000 clones, roughly four fifths being singletons. The sequenced sample consisted of PBMCs. The TCR sequence derives from a human donor in good health. Some clones in this sample may be carry-over from other donors' samples. The chain uses TRBV5-5 and TRBJ1-2; 10 bases fit TRBD1. The CDR3 loop is CASSFGTGAGYTF. Here the CDR3 DNA reads TGTGCCAGCAGCTTCGGGACAGGGGCTGGCTACACCTTC.